The sequence of this T cell receptor beta chain was determined in a study of identical twins. Findings and limits, study-wide: Researchers caution that invariant MAIT and iNKT cells could partly confound zero-insertion analyses.

MiXCR, run by TCRdb on the 5' RACE reads, gives a single entry per CDR3 protein. Of about 530,000 distinct CDR3 sequences detected, approximately 20% appear once; the ten largest clones hold approximately 0.5%. This clonotype was recorded a few times. Its matching antigen is unknown. This CDR3 contains 14 residues. The germline V and J ends were trimmed by 4 bases and 2 bases, with 9 bases remaining between them. The sample was also reused in another study, on yellow fever vaccine responses in identical twins.

What was sequenced was CD4+ T cells sorted from blood. This receptor was obtained from a woman aged 18-29 years in good health. The J gene is TRBJ1-3, the V gene TRBV12-3 or TRBV12-4; D unresolved. CDR3 nucleotides: TGTGCCAGCAGTTCGTTCACGACTGGAAACACCATATATTTT. Its protein is CASSSFTTGNTIYF.